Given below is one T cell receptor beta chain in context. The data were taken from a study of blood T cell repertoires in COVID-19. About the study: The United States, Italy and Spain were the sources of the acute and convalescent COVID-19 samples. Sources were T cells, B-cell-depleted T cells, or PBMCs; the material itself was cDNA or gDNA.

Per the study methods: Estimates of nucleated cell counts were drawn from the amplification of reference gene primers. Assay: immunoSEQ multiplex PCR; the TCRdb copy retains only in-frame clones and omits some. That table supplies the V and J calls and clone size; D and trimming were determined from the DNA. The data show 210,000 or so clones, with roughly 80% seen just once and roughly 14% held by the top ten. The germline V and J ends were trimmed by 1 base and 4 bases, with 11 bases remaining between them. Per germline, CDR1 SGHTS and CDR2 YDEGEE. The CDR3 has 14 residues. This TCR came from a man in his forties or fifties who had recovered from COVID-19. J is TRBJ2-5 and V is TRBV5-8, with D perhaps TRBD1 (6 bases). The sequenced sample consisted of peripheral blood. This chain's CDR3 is CASSLWGRSETQYF. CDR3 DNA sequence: TGTGCCAGCAGCTTGTGGGGGCGCTCAGAGACCCAGTACTTC.